This T cell receptor (beta chain) appears in the sequencing data of a study of cytotoxic CD8 clonotypes in ibrutinib-treated CLL. Profiled with immunoSEQ multiplex PCR; TCRdb holds only in-frame clones, not every one. The data show 50,000 to 60,000 clones, approximately 82% seen once. CDR1 and CDR2 (germline): SGHDT, YYEEEE. The CDR3 has 15 amino acids. Germline trimming cut 0 bases from V and 3 bases from J; bases unmatched to any gene: 3. V usage is TRBV5-6 and J usage is TRBJ1-2; 9 positions agree with TRBD1. The sample here was PBMCs, taken after 24 months of ibrutinib treatment. This TCR was sampled from a human donor with chronic lymphocytic leukemia. CDR3 in amino acids: CASSLVGQGHYGYTF. CDR3 bases: TGTGCCAGCAGCTTGGTGGGACAGGGTCACTATGGCTACACCTTC.